A single sample gave rise to the 18 T cell receptor beta chains below, sequenced in a study of blood T cell repertoires in COVID-19. Generated by immunoSEQ multiplex PCR, the TCRdb table keeps only in-frame clones and is missing some. The table shows 240,000 or so clones, with approximately 80% occurring only once. Sample: peripheral blood. The receptor set was obtained from a woman over 75 with acute or convalescent COVID-19.

The chain combines TRBV6-4 with TRBJ2-1, with D uncertain. CDR1 and CDR2 (germline): MRHNA, SNTAGT. The CDR3 loop spans 16 amino acids. V lost 1 base and J 0 bases, leaving 10 bases between the germline ends. DNA of the CDR3: TGTGCCAGCAGTGACTTGCGGATTAGCTCCTACAATGAGCAGTTCTTC. Translated: CASSDLRISSYNEQFF.

The V and J genes are TRBV19 and TRBJ1-2; the match to TRBD1 covers 12 bases. The junction had 4 bases not matched to a gene; V was cut back by 7 bases and J by 4 bases. CDR3 length equals 14 residues. The germline V gene has CDR1 LNHDA and CDR2 SQIVND (reference sequence). This CDR3 reads CASIGTGGFYGYTF. DNA for the CDR3: TGTGCCAGTATTGGGACAGGGGGCTTCTATGGCTACACCTTC.

The chain carries TRBV2 and TRBJ2-2; D is ambiguous. CDR1 is SNHLY, CDR2 FYNNEI, per germline. Trimming removed 4 bases at V and 6 bases at J, with 9 bases between. This CDR3 is 13 amino acids long. The DNA of the CDR3 is TGTGCCAGCAGTGGGCCAGTCGCCGGGGAGCTGTTTTTT. It specifies CASSGPVAGELFF.

The chain couples TRBV28 to TRBJ2-7, with D perhaps matching TRBD1 (6 bases). Between the trimmed V and J ends, which lost 6 bases and 2 bases, there was a span of 20 bases. Germline-derived CDR1 and CDR2 are MDHEN and SYDVKM. The CDR3 is 16 residues long. Written as DNA, the CDR3 is TGTGCCAGCAGCCCTCCCGGGACAAAAGGAACCTACGAGCAGTACTTC. Its protein product is CASSPPGTKGTYEQYF.

The rearrangement joins TRBV20-1 to TRBJ1-5; TRBD1 aligns across 8 bases. CDR1 DFQATT and CDR2 SNEGSKA come from the germline V gene (reference sequence). The V and J ends lost 3 bases and 3 bases, in that order; junction bases with no gene match: 4. There are 14 residues in the CDR3. Here the CDR3 reads CSASDRGYNQPQHF. The CDR3 bases are TGCAGTGCTAGTGACAGGGGATACAATCAGCCCCAGCATTTT.

The chain couples TRBV7-9 to TRBJ2-3; 9 nucleotides line up with TRBD2. The CDR3 loop spans 15 amino acids. CDR1 is SEHNR and CDR2 is FQNEAQ in the germline V gene (reference sequence). Trimming cost V 6 bases and J 6 bases; bases outside gene matches: 10. The CDR3, as DNA: TGTGCCAGCAGTCAGAGCGGGGGGAGCCAGGATACGCAGTATTTT. Translating it yields CASSQSGGSQDTQYF.

V gene TRBV19 combines with J gene TRBJ2-2; D is possibly TRBD2 (5 bases). Trimming cost V 3 bases and J 5 bases, with 10 bases left between them. The CDR3 spans 14 residues. Germline V gene data show CDR1 as LNHDA and CDR2 as SQIVND (reference sequence). This CDR3 is CASSIPAGTGELFF. CDR3 DNA: TGTGCCAGTAGTATTCCCGCGGGTACCGGGGAGCTGTTTTTT.

A remark on this clone: The sample holds other DNA sequences that translate to the same CDR3. V is TRBV18 and J is TRBJ1-2, with TRBD1 identical over 7 bases. The CDR3 has 13 amino acids. Trimming removed 2 bases from V and 3 bases from J; junction bases left unmatched: 0. Germline V gene lookup returns CDR1 KGHSH and CDR2 LQKENI. The CDR3 DNA is TGTGCCAGCTCACCAGGGACAGACTATGGCTACACCTTC. Residues: CASSPGTDYGYTF.

The genes are TRBV6-1 and TRBJ1-5; D remains ambiguous. The V and J ends lost 3 bases and 4 bases respectively, with 4 bases between them. Germline V gives CDR1 MNHNS, CDR2 SASEGT. This CDR3 has 12 residues. The CDR3 DNA is TGTGCCAGCAGTGACGGGAATCAGCCCCAGCATTTT. It encodes CASSDGNQPQHF.

V gene TRBV10-3 combines with J gene TRBJ1-2; 9 nucleotides line up with TRBD1. Trimming cost V 5 bases and J 5 bases; bases outside gene matches: 6. The CDR3 covers 14 residues. Germline CDR1 and CDR2: ENHRY and SYGVKD. The CDR3 loop reads CAISRDRESYGYTF. CDR3 DNA sequence: TGTGCCATCAGTCGGGACAGGGAGTCTTATGGCTACACCTTC.

V usage is TRBV2 and J usage is TRBJ1-1; 11 bases fit TRBD1. The CDR3 consists of 12 residues. V lost 6 bases to trimming and J lost 10 bases; unmatched junction nucleotides: 4. Germline CDR1 reads SNHLY; CDR2 reads FYNNEI. This chain's CDR3 is CASSWTGGRAFF. The CDR3 nucleotides read TGTGCCAGCAGCTGGACAGGGGGCAGAGCTTTCTTT. Drawing the rest from reference TRBV2 and TRBJ1-1, the complete variable domain is EPEVTQTPSHQVTQMGQEVILRCVPISNHLYFYWYRQILGQKVEFLVSFYNNEISEKSEIFDDQFSVERPDGSNFTLKIRSTKLEDSAMYFCASSWTGGRAFFGQGTRLTVV.

The chain links TRBV5-1 to TRBJ1-4, with 10 bases that match TRBD1. The CDR3 is 16 residues long. From germline, CDR1 is SGHRS and CDR2 YFSETQ. With 2 bases clipped from V and 7 bases from J, the junction kept 8 bases outside the gene matches. CDR3 protein: CASSLGGQGPGEKLFF. Here the CDR3 DNA reads TGCGCCAGCAGCTTAGGGGGACAGGGGCCCGGTGAAAAACTGTTTTTT. Supplemented by reference TRBV5-1 and TRBJ1-4, the full variable domain reads KAGVTQTPRYLIKTRGQQVTLSCSPISGHRSVSWYQQTPGQGLQFLFEYFSETQRNKGNFPGRFSGRQFSNSRSEMNVSTLELGDSALYLCASSLGGQGPGEKLFFGSGTQLSVL.

The chain couples TRBV2 to TRBJ1-6; 7 bases are a match to TRBD1. Trimming cost V 7 bases and J 9 bases; bases outside gene matches: 12. Germline V gene data show CDR1 as SNHLY and CDR2 as FYNNEI. The CDR3 contains 15 residues. CDR3 nucleotides: TGTGCCAGCATTGCGGACAGGTTGTTAACTTCACCCCTCCACTTT. It translates to CASIADRLLTSPLHF.

The genes are TRBV18 and TRBJ2-7; TRBD1 agrees at 7 bases. Germline V gives CDR1 KGHSH, CDR2 LQKENI. V shed 0 bases, J shed 3 bases, and the junction held 26 bases outside the gene matches. This CDR3 spans 22 amino acids. Here the CDR3 reads CASSPPFHHPTSDRVEGYEQYF. In nucleotides, the CDR3 is TGTGCCAGCTCACCACCCTTCCACCACCCCACAAGTGACAGGGTAGAAGGCTACGAGCAGTACTTC. The whole variable domain, remainder taken from reference TRBV18 and TRBJ2-7, is NAGVMQNPRHLVRRRGQEARLRCSPMKGHSHVYWYRQLPEEGLKFMVYLQKENIIDESGMPKERFSAEFPKEGPSILRIQQVVRGDSAAYFCASSPPFHHPTSDRVEGYEQYFGPGTRLTVT.

The gene calls are TRBV5-6 and TRBJ1-5; 9 positions match TRBD1. J was trimmed by 0 bases and V by 3 bases; bases with no gene match: 4. This CDR3 has 16 residues. The V gene's germline CDR1 is SGHDT and CDR2 YYEEEE. DNA for the CDR3: TGTGCCAGCAGCTCTGGACAGGGGCTTAGCAATCAGCCCCAGCATTTT. This encodes CASSSGQGLSNQPQHF.

V and J are TRBV5-1 and TRBJ1-1, with a weak D call TRBD1 (5 bases). There are 14 residues in the CDR3. Trimming cost V 3 bases and J 1 base, with 10 bases left between them. Germline lookup yields CDR1 SGHRS and CDR2 YFSETQ. The CDR3 protein is CASSYGGGNTEAFF. The CDR3 DNA is TGCGCCAGCAGCTATGGGGGAGGGAACACTGAAGCTTTCTTT. Looking up the rest from reference TRBV5-1 and TRBJ1-1 gives the full variable domain: KAGVTQTPRYLIKTRGQQVTLSCSPISGHRSVSWYQQTPGQGLQFLFEYFSETQRNKGNFPGRFSGRQFSNSRSEMNVSTLELGDSALYLCASSYGGGNTEAFFGQGTRLTVV.

The gene calls are TRBV4-1 and TRBJ2-7; 9 nucleotides agree with TRBD1. Germline trimming cut 3 bases from V and 4 bases from J; bases unmatched to any gene: 7. The V gene's germline CDR1 is MGHRA and CDR2 YSYEKL. The CDR3 is 15 residues long. In nucleotides, the CDR3 is TGCGCCAGCAGCCATGTGGGACAGGGAAATTACGAGCAGTACTTC. This codes for CASSHVGQGNYEQYF.

The V call is TRBV11-3, the J call TRBJ2-5; the match to TRBD2 covers 15 bases. This CDR3 has 16 residues. Losses at the gene ends were 3 bases for V and 2 bases for J; bases not matched to a gene: 1. Germline-derived CDR1 and CDR2 are SGHNT and YENEEA. In DNA, the CDR3 is TGTGCCAGCAGCTTGGGGACTAGCGGGGGGCAAGAGACCCAGTACTTC. It specifies CASSLGTSGGQETQYF.